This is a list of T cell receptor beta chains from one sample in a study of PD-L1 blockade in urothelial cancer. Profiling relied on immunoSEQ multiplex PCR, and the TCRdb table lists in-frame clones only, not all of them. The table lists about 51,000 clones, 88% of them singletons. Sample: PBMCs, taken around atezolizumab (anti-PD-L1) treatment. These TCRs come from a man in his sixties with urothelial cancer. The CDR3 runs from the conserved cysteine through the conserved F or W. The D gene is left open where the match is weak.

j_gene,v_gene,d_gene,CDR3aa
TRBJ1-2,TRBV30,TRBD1,CAWSEQGRYTF
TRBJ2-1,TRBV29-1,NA,CSVESPDRTRYNEQFF
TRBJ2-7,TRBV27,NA,CASSSPTRGSYEQYF
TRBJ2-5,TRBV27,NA,CASSSRRGTQETQYF
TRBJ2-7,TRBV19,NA,CASSTLGRGEQYF
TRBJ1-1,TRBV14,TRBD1,CASSQDRWGTEAFF
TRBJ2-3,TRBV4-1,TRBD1,CASSQNRWTGEGTDTQYF
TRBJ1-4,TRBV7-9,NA,CASSLSGSGEKLFF
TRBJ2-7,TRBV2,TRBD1,CASSFFAGQGNEQYF
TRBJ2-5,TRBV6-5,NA,CASSSGRGLETQYF
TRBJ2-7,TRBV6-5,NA,CASTAGSSYEQYF
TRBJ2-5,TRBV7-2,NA,CASSSQGKETQYF
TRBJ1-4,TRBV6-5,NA,CASSYSGGEKLFF
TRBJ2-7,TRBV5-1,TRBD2,CASRTSGSYEQYF
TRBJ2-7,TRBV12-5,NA,CASAPTYREYEQYF
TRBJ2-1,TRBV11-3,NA,CASSFRRAPYNEQFF
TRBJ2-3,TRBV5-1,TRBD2,CASSPTQRGARDTQYF
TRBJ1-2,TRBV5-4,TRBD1,CASSPGQSLAPKYGYTF
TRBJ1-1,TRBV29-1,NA,CSVIGGGSTEAFF
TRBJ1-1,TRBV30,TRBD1,CAWSQGEWTEAFF
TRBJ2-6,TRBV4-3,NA,CASSQEPTGPGGANVLTF
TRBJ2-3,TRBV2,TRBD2,CASSEDGGGTDTQYF
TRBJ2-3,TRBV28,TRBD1,CASSSGTGGDTQYF
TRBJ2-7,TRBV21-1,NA,CASSKYPGTYEQYF
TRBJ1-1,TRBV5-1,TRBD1,CASSFRDRGANTEAFF
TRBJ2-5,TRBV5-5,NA,CASNLQGSLVETQYF
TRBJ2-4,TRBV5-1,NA,CASSFDTPAKNIQYF